The sequence of this T cell receptor beta chain was determined in a study of cytomegalovirus exposure and HLA in healthy donors. The study, taken as a whole, reports: Immune exposure data for these donors was limited to CMV serostatus.

This CDR3 comprises 16 residues. The V gene lost 4 bases and the J gene lost 3 bases, with 14 bases spanning the gap. CDR1 and CDR2 (germline): SGHNT, YYREEE (reference sequence). Notes on this clone: Its antigen remains unknown.

The study ran its PCR with 60 Vbeta and 13 Jbeta primers. This table comes from immunoSEQ multiplex PCR, and its TCRdb copy is limited to in-frame clones, with some not included. The sample shows under 110,000 clones, over 75% of them seen only once. This chain uses TRBV5-4 with TRBJ1-6; D uncertain. The clonotype comes from a man aged 55 to 69 in good health and CMV-seronegative. Sequenced: PBMCs. This chain's CDR3 is CASSHWNGVYNSPLHF. The CDR3 nucleotides are TGTGCCAGCAGCCATTGGAACGGAGTCTATAATTCACCCCTCCACTTT.